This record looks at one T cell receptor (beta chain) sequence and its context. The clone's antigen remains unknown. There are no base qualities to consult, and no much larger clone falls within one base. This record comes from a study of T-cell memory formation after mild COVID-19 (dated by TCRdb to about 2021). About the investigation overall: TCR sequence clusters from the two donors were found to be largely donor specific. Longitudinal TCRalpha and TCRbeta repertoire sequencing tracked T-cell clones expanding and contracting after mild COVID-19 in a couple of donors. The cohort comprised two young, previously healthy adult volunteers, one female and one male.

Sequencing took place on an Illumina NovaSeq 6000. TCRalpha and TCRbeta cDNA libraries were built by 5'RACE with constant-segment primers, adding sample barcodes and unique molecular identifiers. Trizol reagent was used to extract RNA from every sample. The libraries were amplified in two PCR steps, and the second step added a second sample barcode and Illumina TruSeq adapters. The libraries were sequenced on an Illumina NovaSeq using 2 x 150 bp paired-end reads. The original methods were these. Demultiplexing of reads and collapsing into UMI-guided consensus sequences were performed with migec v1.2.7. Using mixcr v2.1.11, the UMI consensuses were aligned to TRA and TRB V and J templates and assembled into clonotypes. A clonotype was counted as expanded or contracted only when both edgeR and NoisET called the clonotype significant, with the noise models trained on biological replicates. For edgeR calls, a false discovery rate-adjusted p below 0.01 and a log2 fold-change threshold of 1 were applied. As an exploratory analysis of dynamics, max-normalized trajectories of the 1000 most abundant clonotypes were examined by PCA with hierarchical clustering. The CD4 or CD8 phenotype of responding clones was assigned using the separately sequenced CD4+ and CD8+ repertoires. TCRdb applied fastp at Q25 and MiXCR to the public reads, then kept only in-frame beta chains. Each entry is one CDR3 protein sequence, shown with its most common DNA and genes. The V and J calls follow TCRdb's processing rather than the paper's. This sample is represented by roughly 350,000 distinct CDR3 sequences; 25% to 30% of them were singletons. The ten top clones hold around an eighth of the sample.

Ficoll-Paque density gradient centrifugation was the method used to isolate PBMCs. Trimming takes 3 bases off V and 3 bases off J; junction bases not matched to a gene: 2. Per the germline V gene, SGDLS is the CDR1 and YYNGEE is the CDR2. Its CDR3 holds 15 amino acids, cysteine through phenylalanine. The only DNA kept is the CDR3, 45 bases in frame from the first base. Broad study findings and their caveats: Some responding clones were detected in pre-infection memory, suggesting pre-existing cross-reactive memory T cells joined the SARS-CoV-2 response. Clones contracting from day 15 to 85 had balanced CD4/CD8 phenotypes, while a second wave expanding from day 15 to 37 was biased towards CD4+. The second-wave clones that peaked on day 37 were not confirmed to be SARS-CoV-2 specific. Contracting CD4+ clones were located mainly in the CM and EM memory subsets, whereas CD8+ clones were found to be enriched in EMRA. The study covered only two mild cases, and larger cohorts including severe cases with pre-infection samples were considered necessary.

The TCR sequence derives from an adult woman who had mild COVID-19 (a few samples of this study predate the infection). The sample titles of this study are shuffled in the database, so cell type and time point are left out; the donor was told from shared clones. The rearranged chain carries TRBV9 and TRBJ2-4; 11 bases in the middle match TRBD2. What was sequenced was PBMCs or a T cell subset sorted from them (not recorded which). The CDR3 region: CASSAGLADKNIQYF. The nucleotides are TGTGCCAGCAGCGCGGGACTAGCGGACAAAAACATTCAGTACTTC.